A selection of T cell receptor beta chains follows, all from one sample in a study of beta chain features in type 1 diabetes. Libraries were prepared by immunoSEQ multiplex PCR; TCRdb keeps only in-frame clonotypes and omits some of them. The repertoire holds 850,000 to 900,000 clones, with roughly 15% as singletons. The sample consisted of naive CD4+ T cells from blood. The source of these receptors is a woman younger than 30 in good health. The CDR3 runs from the conserved cysteine through the conserved F or W. The order of the fields is V gene, clone size, CDR3 protein. The size entry is marked missing in some rows and otherwise reads once, few, many or a size class.

TRBV19	few	CASSTQFPPTQPQHF
TRBV6-5	NA	CASRQTGGSEYEQYF
TRBV2	NA	CASMQGRAWTEAFF
TRBV20-1	few	CSASSQYEQYF
TRBV7-9	few	CASSSADRELWNEQFF
TRBV14	few	CASSQVYRVPNEQFF
TRBV18	NA	CASSPGVIKTGEQFF
TRBV7-9	few	CASSLAGLAGGPDEQFF
TRBV28	few	CASSLGGLVGQETQYF
TRBV6-1	NA	CASSAGYYSVGIYGYTF
TRBV28	NA	CASSSDPGTSGSSDNEQFF
TRBV4-3	NA	CASSQAWGPYEQYF
TRBV28	NA	CASPRAGPHEQYF
TRBV18	NA	CASSPNTNQPQHF
TRBV9	NA	CASSVVDRGGYTF
TRBV9	NA	CASSVGAGAGEQYF
TRBV7-6	NA	CASSLAGSSYNEQFF
TRBV28	few	CASVSGQGHNQPQHF
TRBV4-3	few	CASSQDLGSGMSSYEQYF
TRBV28	NA	CASSSPHGTSGIFEQYF
TRBV18	few	CASSPGYRDSPTYEQYF
TRBV7-2	few	CASSLLRELGDTQYF
TRBV4-1	few	CASSQDQAQGVFGGANVLTF
TRBV7-3	few	CASSLQASGPQLYNEQFF
TRBV18	NA	CASSPDQVNYEQYF
TRBV4-3	few	CASSQDLVAGTSGQETQYF
TRBV20-1	few	CSVRVRETQYF
TRBV29-1	NA	CSVAGRGSYNEQFF
TRBV6-4	NA	CASSDSAVGLLSTDTQYF
TRBV7-8	once	CASSLAPFRNSNQPQHF
TRBV5-8	NA	CASSSGVTGVHYGYTF
TRBV4-2	NA	CASSQDSNTGELFF
TRBV4-3	NA	CASSQALVSGSQSHTQYF
TRBV6-5	NA	CASSYSPGDSIYEQYF
TRBV6-1	NA	CASSWDSSGNTIYF
TRBV18	NA	CASSPLGTSGTGELFF
TRBV5-6	few	CASSRRRLADTDTQYF
TRBV7-9	NA	CASSSTGTGSYEQYF
TRBV7-2	NA	CASSAQGGSNQPQHF
TRBV7-9	NA	CASSAIRPDRNSYNEQFF
TRBV10-3	few	CAISATYEQYF
TRBV10-3	few	CAIRHPQGSDEAFF
TRBV25-1	few	CASSRRGSGNTIYF
TRBV9	NA	CASSVGGAGSGTQYF
TRBV5-1	NA	CASSLLLGGSYNEQFF
TRBV15	NA	CATSRAQGGGYTF
TRBV7-9	NA	CASSLVLGVEDSYNEQFF
TRBV11-2	few	CASSSGLAASTDTQYF
TRBV19	few	CASSIPRTNYGYTF
TRBV11-2	few	CASSLEGAVVSEQFF
TRBV28	NA	CASRAGELFF